The clone carrying this T cell receptor (beta chain) was recorded many times. No antigen is known for it. This sample stems from a study of T cells after yellow fever vaccination. Study-wide background: Fractions of limited cellularity were prepared by means of SMART-Seq v4 Ultra Low Input.

Template switching by 5'RACE produced TCR cDNA, adding a universal primer site and UMIs. TCRdb independently ran MiXCR on the 5' RACE reads; one entry per CDR3 protein. The sample comprises 100,000 to 150,000 distinct CDR3 sequences, approximately 9% of which are singletons, and about two fifths rests with the top ten. General observations from the study: Post-booster reappearance was seen for most primary-vaccination clones (about 96% CD4, 80% to 90% CD8).

This clonotype originated in a man between 18 and 35 years old who received the YFV17D yellow fever vaccine. Here the sequenced sample was CD8+ T cells sorted from PBMCs, taken on the day of the yellow fever booster vaccination.

The CDR3 protein is CASSPGTGGLVDTQYF. DNA for the CDR3: TGTGCCAGCAGCCCAGGGACAGGGGGCTTGGTAGATACGCAGTATTTT. The gene calls are TRBV4-2 and TRBJ2-3; 12 bases are a match to TRBD1. The CDR3 extends over 16 amino acids. Germline V CDR1 and CDR2: LGHNA, YNFKEQ. J lost 5 bases, V lost 4 bases, and 7 bases had no gene match.